This entry lists 18 T cell receptor beta chains sequenced from one sample in a study of CD8 T cells in Susac syndrome. Random-hexamer reverse transcription was applied to about 0.5 to 1 ug RNA. TCRdb re-called the immunoSEQ multiplex PCR reads through MiXCR, storing one row per CDR3 protein. The sample includes roughly 200,000 distinct CDR3 sequences, approximately 96% of them seen just once. Sequencing was done on a sample of CD4+ T cells from PBMCs. Receptors originate from a human donor with multiple sclerosis.

The rearrangement joins TRBV15 to TRBJ1-4; TRBD1 aligns across 7 bases. The V gene end was trimmed by 3 bases and the J gene end by 4 bases; junction bases not matched to a gene: 8. The CDR3 runs 16 residues. CDR1 LNHNV and CDR2 YYDKDF come from the germline V gene (reference sequence). The CDR3 coding sequence is TGTGCCACCAGCAGGGAACGGGACAGTCTTAATGAAAAACTGTTTTTT. It yields the protein CATSRERDSLNEKLFF.

This CDR3 is CSVKDSPNTEAFF. The CDR3 bases are TGCAGCGTAAAGGACAGCCCGAACACTGAAGCTTTCTTT. The rearrangement links TRBV29-1 to TRBJ1-1, with D perhaps matching TRBD1 (6 bases). The CDR3 spans 13 residues. Germline assignment: CDR1 SQVTM and CDR2 ANQGSEA. V was trimmed by 6 bases and J by 1 base, leaving 12 bases between them.

A single count supports this clonotype. The chain recombines TRBV30 with TRBJ1-2, with a weak D call TRBD1 (6 bases). The CDR3 runs to 14 residues. The ends were cut back, 2 bases at V and 2 bases at J, with 12 bases in the middle. Per the germline V gene, CDR1 is GTSNPN and CDR2 is SVGIG (reference sequence). The CDR3 loop is CAWSPSDRNYGYTF. CDR3 bases: TGTGCCTGGAGTCCCTCGGACAGAAACTATGGCTACACCTTC.

The chain links TRBV28 to TRBJ2-3, with 8 bases that match TRBD2. V lost 4 bases, J lost 0 bases, and 15 bases stayed unmatched. Germline assignment: CDR1 MDHEN and CDR2 SYDVKM. There are 19 residues in the CDR3. The CDR3 DNA reads as TGTGCCAGCAGTTCATTACCGGGACTAGGGGGGCCTAGCACAGATACGCAGTATTTT. This codes for CASSSLPGLGGPSTDTQYF.

This clonotype was seen a few times. The V and J genes are TRBV29-1 and TRBJ2-7, with D possibly TRBD1 on 6 matching bases. The CDR3 has 11 residues. The V and J ends lost 4 bases and 3 bases respectively, with 7 bases between them. Germline assignment: CDR1 SQVTM and CDR2 ANQGSEA. As DNA, the CDR3 is TGCAGCGTTGGGACAGTCTACGAGCAGTACTTC. Its translation is CSVGTVYEQYF.

DNA for the CDR3: TGCGCCAGCAGCGCAACTAGCGGGGAGCAGTTCTTC. This translates into CASSATSGEQFF. V is TRBV5-1 and J is TRBJ2-1; 9 bases are shared with TRBD2. The CDR3 has 12 amino acids. J was trimmed by 10 bases and V by 4 bases; bases with no gene match: 3. Germline V gene sequence: CDR1 SGHRS, CDR2 YFSETQ.

The V gene is TRBV20-1, the J gene TRBJ1-5; unclear D gene. Trimming stripped 6 bases from V and 0 bases from J, with 12 bases between. Germline lookup yields CDR1 DFQATT and CDR2 SNEGSKA (reference sequence). CDR3 length equals 14 residues. The CDR3 coding sequence is TGCAGTGCCCCCACCCGACATAGCAATCAGCCCCAGCATTTT. Protein sequence: CSAPTRHSNQPQHF.

The gene calls are TRBV15 and TRBJ2-1, with D uncertain. CDR3 length equals 13 residues. Germline V gene sequence: CDR1 LNHNV, CDR2 YYDKDF (reference sequence). V was cut by 4 bases and J by 2 bases, with 6 bases left in between. CDR3 in DNA: TGTGCCACCAGCAAAGAGGCCTACAATGAGCAGTTCTTC. The encoded protein is CATSKEAYNEQFF.

J is TRBJ2-2 and V is TRBV5-1; a possible D gene is TRBD2 (5 bases). This CDR3 has 14 residues. Germline assignment: CDR1 SGHRS and CDR2 YFSETQ. Trimming pared 4 bases from V and 5 bases from J, leaving 12 bases between. CDR3 amino acids: CASSRGDETGELFF. In nucleotides, the CDR3 is TGCGCCAGCAGCCGGGGAGACGAGACCGGGGAGCTGTTTTTT.

This sequence joins TRBV29-1 and TRBJ1-1; D ambiguous. V lost 4 bases to trimming and J lost 1 base, with 4 bases between them. The CDR3 has 11 residues. From germline, CDR1 is SQVTM and CDR2 ANQGSEA. The DNA for the CDR3 is TGCAGCGTTGTGAAGAACACTGAAGCTTTCTTT. It translates to CSVVKNTEAFF.

The chain carries TRBV10-3 and TRBJ2-7; no clear D. Trimming pared 2 bases from V and 2 bases from J, leaving 13 bases between. Looked up from germline, CDR1 is ENHRY and CDR2 is SYGVKD. The CDR3 has 15 amino acids. The CDR3 nucleotides read TGTGCCATCAGTGAGAATCAACCCTTTACCTACGAGCAGTACTTC. Translation: CAISENQPFTYEQYF.

The CDR3 reads CASSFSGGGYTF. The CDR3 DNA reads as TGTGCCAGCAGCTTTTCCGGGGGAGGCTACACCTTC. The chain is built from TRBV11-1 and TRBJ1-2; maybe TRBD1 (5 bases). Trimming removed 3 bases at V and 8 bases at J, with 10 bases between. The CDR3 runs to 12 residues. CDR1 is SGHAT, CDR2 FQDESV, per germline (reference sequence).

The V gene is TRBV25-1, the J gene TRBJ1-2; D gene ambiguous. The CDR3 runs 15 residues. V lost 3 bases and J lost 10, with 21 bases in between. Looked up from germline, CDR1 is MGHDK and CDR2 is SYGVNS. Written as DNA, the CDR3 is TGTGCCAGCAGTGATACGCCGGGAGGGAACGAGGACTACACCTTC. Protein sequence: CASSDTPGGNEDYTF.

The rearrangement uses TRBV7-2 and TRBJ2-5, with TRBD2 matching over 7 bases. In germline, CDR1 is SGHTA, CDR2 FQGNSA. The CDR3 length is 15 residues. Trimming took 5 bases from V and 5 from J; bases not matched to a gene: 11. The CDR3 loop reads CASSPRLASGETQYF. The CDR3 nucleotides are TGTGCCAGCAGCCCAAGACTAGCTTCAGGCGAGACCCAGTACTTC.

The V gene is TRBV28, the J gene TRBJ2-7, with TRBD2 matching 8 bases. This CDR3 contains 15 residues. Trimming removed 6 bases from V and 5 bases from J; junction bases left unmatched: 12. Germline CDR1 and CDR2: MDHEN and SYDVKM. The DNA of the CDR3 is TGTGCCAGCAGACCGCGGGGCGGGGGGACGGACGAGCAGTACTTC. Amino acids: CASRPRGGGTDEQYF.

This chain uses TRBV20-1 with TRBJ2-2, with D unclear. V lost 1 base and J 0 bases, leaving 9 bases between the germline ends. The germline V gene has CDR1 DFQATT and CDR2 SNEGSKA (reference sequence). The CDR3 is made up of 15 amino acids. The CDR3 sequence is CSARASEANTGELFF. The CDR3 bases are TGCAGTGCTAGAGCGTCCGAGGCGAACACCGGGGAGCTGTTTTTT.

This rearrangement joins TRBV14 to TRBJ2-1; 7 bases align to TRBD2. Per germline, CDR1 SGHDN and CDR2 FVKESK. Trimming removed 2 bases from V and 9 bases from J; junction bases left unmatched: 10. The CDR3 sequence is 15 residues long. CDR3 in DNA: TGTGCCAGCAGCCAACCCCTGGGGGACTACGGTGAGCAGTTCTTC. It yields the protein CASSQPLGDYGEQFF.

This chain links TRBV6-2 or TRBV6-3 with TRBJ2-5; D not certain. CDR1 and CDR2 (germline): MNHEY, SVGEGT. V dropped 5 bases and J dropped 1 base, with 14 bases sitting between them. The CDR3 spans 15 residues. CDR3 region: CASSLGPSSQETQYF. CDR3 bases: TGTGCCAGCAGTCTGGGCCCCAGCAGCCAAGAGACCCAGTACTTC.